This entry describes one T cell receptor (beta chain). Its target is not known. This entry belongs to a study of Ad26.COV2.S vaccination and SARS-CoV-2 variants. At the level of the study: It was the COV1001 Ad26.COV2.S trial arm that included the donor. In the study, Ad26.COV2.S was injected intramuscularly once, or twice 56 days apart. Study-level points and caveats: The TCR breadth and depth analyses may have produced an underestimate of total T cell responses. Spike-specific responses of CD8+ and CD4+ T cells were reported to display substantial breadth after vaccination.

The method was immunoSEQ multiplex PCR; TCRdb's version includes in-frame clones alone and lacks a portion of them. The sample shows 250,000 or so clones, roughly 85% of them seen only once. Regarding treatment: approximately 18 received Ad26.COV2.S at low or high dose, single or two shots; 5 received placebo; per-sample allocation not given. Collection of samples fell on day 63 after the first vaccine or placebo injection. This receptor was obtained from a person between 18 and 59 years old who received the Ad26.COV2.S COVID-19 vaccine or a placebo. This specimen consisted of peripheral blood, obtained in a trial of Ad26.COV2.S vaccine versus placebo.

This chain's CDR3 is CASSSKTGYYNEQFF. The CDR3, as DNA: TGTGCCAGCAGCTCCAAGACCGGCTACTACAATGAGCAGTTCTTC. The V and J genes are TRBV7-9 and TRBJ2-1; D is unresolved. The V end was cut by 4 bases, the J end by 3 bases, with 13 bases between. The germline V gene has CDR1 SEHNR and CDR2 FQNEAQ (reference sequence). The CDR3 consists of 15 residues. Drawing the rest from reference TRBV7-9 and TRBJ2-1, the complete variable domain is DTGVSQNPRHKITKRGQNVTFRCDPISEHNRLYWYRQTLGQGPEFLTYFQNEAQLEKSRLLSDRFSAERPKGSFSTLEIQRTEQGDSAMYLCASSSKTGYYNEQFFGPGTRLTVL.